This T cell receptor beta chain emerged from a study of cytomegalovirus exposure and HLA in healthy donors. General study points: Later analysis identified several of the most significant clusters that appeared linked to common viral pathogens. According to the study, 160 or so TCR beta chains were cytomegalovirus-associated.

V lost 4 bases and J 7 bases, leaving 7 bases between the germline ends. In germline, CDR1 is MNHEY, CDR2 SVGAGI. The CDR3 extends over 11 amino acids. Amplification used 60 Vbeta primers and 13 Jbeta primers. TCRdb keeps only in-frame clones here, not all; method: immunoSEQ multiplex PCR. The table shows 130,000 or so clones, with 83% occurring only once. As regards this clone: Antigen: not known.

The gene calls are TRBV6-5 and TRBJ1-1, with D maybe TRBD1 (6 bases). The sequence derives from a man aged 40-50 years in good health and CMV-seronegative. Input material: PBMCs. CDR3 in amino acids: CASSSTGEAFF. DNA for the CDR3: TGTGCCAGCAGTTCGACAGGTGAAGCTTTCTTT.